This T cell receptor (beta chain) originates from a study of regulatory T cells in long-lasting Graves disease. Study results and caveats: Under persistent disease, TRBV28, TRBJ1-2 and TRBJ2-5 were used preferentially.

This clonotype was seen a handful of times. Its antigen remains unknown. V dropped 5 bases and J dropped 4 bases, with 12 bases sitting between them. CDR3 size: 14 residues. Time point meaning: newly diagnosed GD, antithyroid drugs for less than 3 months. TCR sequences were obtained from RNA taken from PBMCs. Through Arm-PCR of CDR3 regions and iRepertoire HTBI primers, TCR beta libraries were built. TCRdb re-analysed the multiplex PCR reads in MiXCR, keeping a single row per CDR3 protein. This sample has about 430,000 distinct CDR3 sequences, with 15% found just once. These data are also associated with another study on T cells in Graves' hyperthyroidism and ophthalmopathy.

The rearrangement uses TRBV12-3 or TRBV12-4 and TRBJ1-5; no firm D call. Sample: peripheral blood mononuclear cells (PBMCs), taken at new diagnosis, from a patient treated with antithyroid drugs. This TCR came from a woman in her 40s with Graves disease. The CDR3 protein is CASSIHSVNQPQHF. The CDR3 coding sequence is TGTGCCAGCAGTATCCACTCGGTAAATCAGCCCCAGCATTTT.